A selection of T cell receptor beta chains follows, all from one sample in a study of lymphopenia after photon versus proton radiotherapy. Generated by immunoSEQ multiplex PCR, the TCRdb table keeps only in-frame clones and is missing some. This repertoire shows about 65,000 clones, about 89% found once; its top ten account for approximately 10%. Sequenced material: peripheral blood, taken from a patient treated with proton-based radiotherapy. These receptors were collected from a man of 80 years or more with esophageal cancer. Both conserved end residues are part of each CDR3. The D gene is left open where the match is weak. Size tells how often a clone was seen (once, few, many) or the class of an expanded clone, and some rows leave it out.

cdr3_aa: CASSYNRFNEKLFF
cdr3_nt: TGTGCCAGCAGTTACAACAGGTTTAATGAAAAACTGTTTTTT
clone_size: .
d_call: .
v_call: TRBV6-5
j_call: TRBJ1-4

cdr3_aa: CASSFKAGGYRTGELFF
cdr3_nt: TGTGCCAGCAGCTTTAAGGCGGGAGGGTATCGGACCGGGGAGCTGTTTTTT
clone_size: .
d_call: TRBD2
v_call: TRBV5-4
j_call: TRBJ2-2

cdr3_aa: CASSTSRLACSYNEQFF
cdr3_nt: TGTGCCAGCAGCACCTCAAGACTGGCCTGCTCCTACAATGAGCAGTTCTTC
clone_size: .
d_call: .
v_call: TRBV21-1
j_call: TRBJ2-1

cdr3_aa: CADPQKTRGRGDSGANVLTF
cdr3_nt: TGTGCCGACCCTCAAAAGACCCGGGGGCGGGGGGACTCTGGGGCCAACGTCCTGACTTTC
clone_size: .
d_call: .
v_call: TRBV21-1
j_call: TRBJ2-6

cdr3_aa: CASSPAGNTIYF
cdr3_nt: TGTGCCAGCTCACCGGCTGGAAACACCATATATTTT
clone_size: .
d_call: .
v_call: TRBV18
j_call: TRBJ1-3

cdr3_aa: CASSFRLAGTNEQFF
cdr3_nt: TGTGCCAGCAGCTTCAGACTAGCGGGGACCAATGAGCAGTTCTTC
clone_size: few
d_call: TRBD2
v_call: TRBV5-6
j_call: TRBJ2-1

cdr3_aa: CASSQDRGQDTQYF
cdr3_nt: TGCGCCAGCAGCCAAGATAGAGGGCAAGATACGCAGTATTTT
clone_size: .
d_call: .
v_call: TRBV4-3
j_call: TRBJ2-3

cdr3_aa: CASSQSFREQFF
cdr3_nt: TGTGCCAGCAGCCAGAGCTTCAGGGAGCAGTTCTTC
clone_size: .
d_call: .
v_call: TRBV14
j_call: TRBJ2-1

cdr3_aa: CASSSRTGLHTEAFF
cdr3_nt: TGCGCCAGCAGCTCCAGGACAGGGCTGCACACTGAAGCTTTCTTT
clone_size: .
d_call: TRBD1
v_call: TRBV5-1
j_call: TRBJ1-1

cdr3_aa: CASSQARDYEQYF
cdr3_nt: TGCGCCAGCAGCCAAGCCAGGGACTACGAGCAGTACTTC
clone_size: .
d_call: .
v_call: TRBV4-1
j_call: TRBJ2-7

cdr3_aa: CASSQDVARKTQYF
cdr3_nt: TGCGCCAGCAGCCAAGATGTCGCGCGCAAGACCCAGTACTTC
clone_size: .
d_call: .
v_call: TRBV4-1
j_call: TRBJ2-5

cdr3_aa: CASSFGRGNYGYTF
cdr3_nt: TGTGCCAGCAGCTTTGGACGGGGTAACTATGGCTACACCTTC
clone_size: .
d_call: .
v_call: TRBV7-2
j_call: TRBJ1-2

cdr3_aa: CASSQSSGASYEQYF
cdr3_nt: TGCGCCAGCAGCCAATCTAGCGGGGCCTCCTACGAGCAGTACTTC
clone_size: .
d_call: TRBD2
v_call: TRBV4-3
j_call: TRBJ2-7

cdr3_aa: CASSPTRTSGGHYQETQYF
cdr3_nt: TGTGCCAGCAGCCCAACCCGGACTAGCGGGGGCCATTACCAAGAGACCCAGTACTTC
clone_size: .
d_call: TRBD2
v_call: TRBV5-8
j_call: TRBJ2-5

cdr3_aa: CASSSQGFQETQYF
cdr3_nt: TGTGCCAGCAGCTCTCAGGGATTCCAAGAGACCCAGTACTTC
clone_size: .
d_call: .
v_call: TRBV11-2
j_call: TRBJ2-5

cdr3_aa: CASSIIPSLAGEDNEQFF
cdr3_nt: TGTGCCAGTAGTATAATCCCTTCACTAGCGGGAGAGGACAATGAGCAGTTCTTC
clone_size: .
d_call: TRBD2
v_call: TRBV19
j_call: TRBJ2-1

cdr3_aa: CASTISPYGYTF
cdr3_nt: TGTGCCAGCACCATTTCCCCCTATGGCTACACCTTC
clone_size: .
d_call: .
v_call: TRBV7-2
j_call: TRBJ1-2

cdr3_aa: CASRGTGDNQPQHF
cdr3_nt: TGTGCCAGCAGGGGGACAGGGGACAATCAGCCCCAGCATTTT
clone_size: .
d_call: TRBD1
v_call: TRBV6-6
j_call: TRBJ1-5

cdr3_aa: CASSLDFGQETQYF
cdr3_nt: TGTGCCAGCAGCTTAGATTTCGGACAAGAGACCCAGTACTTC
clone_size: .
d_call: .
v_call: TRBV7-2
j_call: TRBJ2-5

cdr3_aa: CASSDVGRVNTEAFF
cdr3_nt: TGTGCCAGTTCAGATGTAGGACGCGTGAACACTGAAGCTTTCTTT
clone_size: .
d_call: .
v_call: TRBV19
j_call: TRBJ1-1

cdr3_aa: CASSPGTGSNRPQHF
cdr3_nt: TGTGCCAGCTCACCCGGGACAGGGTCTAATCGGCCCCAGCATTTT
clone_size: .
d_call: TRBD1
v_call: TRBV18
j_call: TRBJ1-5

cdr3_aa: CAWSVSHDEKLFF
cdr3_nt: TGTGCCTGGAGTGTTTCACACGATGAAAAACTGTTTTTT
clone_size: .
d_call: .
v_call: TRBV30
j_call: TRBJ1-4

cdr3_aa: CASSLDSRTGNTIYF
cdr3_nt: TGTGCCAGCAGCTTAGACAGTCGGACCGGAAACACCATATATTTT
clone_size: .
d_call: .
v_call: TRBV11-2
j_call: TRBJ1-3

cdr3_aa: CASRQDSYFYNEQFF
cdr3_nt: TGTGCCAGCAGGCAGGACAGCTACTTTTACAATGAGCAGTTCTTC
clone_size: .
d_call: .
v_call: TRBV5-4
j_call: TRBJ2-1

cdr3_aa: CAWSQTRGEQYF
cdr3_nt: TGTGCCTGGAGTCAGACTCGGGGCGAGCAGTACTTC
clone_size: .
d_call: .
v_call: TRBV30
j_call: TRBJ2-7

cdr3_aa: CASIEVYEQFF
cdr3_nt: TGTGCCAGCATTGAAGTGTATGAGCAGTTCTTC
clone_size: .
d_call: .
v_call: TRBV2
j_call: TRBJ2-1

cdr3_aa: CASSRDPNSGANVLTF
cdr3_nt: TGCGCCAGCAGCCGGGACCCCAATTCTGGGGCCAACGTCCTGACTTTC
clone_size: .
d_call: .
v_call: TRBV5-1
j_call: TRBJ2-6

cdr3_aa: CASSRLTGNYGYTF
cdr3_nt: TGTGCCAGCAGTCGTTTAACGGGCAACTATGGCTACACCTTC
clone_size: .
d_call: .
v_call: TRBV27
j_call: TRBJ1-2

cdr3_aa: CASSSAGGRDQPQHF
cdr3_nt: TGCGCCAGCAGCTCAGCCGGGGGTCGTGATCAGCCCCAGCATTTT
clone_size: .
d_call: .
v_call: TRBV5-1
j_call: TRBJ1-5

cdr3_aa: CASSPYKGQGYNRGKSTLHF
cdr3_nt: TGTGCCAGCAGCCCCTATAAAGGACAGGGATACAATCGAGGAAAAAGCACCCTCCACTTT
clone_size: .
d_call: TRBD1
v_call: TRBV4-2
j_call: TRBJ1-6

cdr3_aa: CASSPSGEINYGYTF
cdr3_nt: TGCGCCAGCAGCCCCTCCGGGGAGATTAACTATGGCTACACCTTC
clone_size: .
d_call: .
v_call: TRBV4-3
j_call: TRBJ1-2

cdr3_aa: CASSVTGLVNTEAFF
cdr3_nt: TGTGCCAGCAGTGTGACAGGGTTAGTGAACACTGAAGCTTTCTTT
clone_size: .
d_call: TRBD1
v_call: TRBV2
j_call: TRBJ1-1

cdr3_aa: CASSSLNRGHYNEQFF
cdr3_nt: TGTGCCAGCAGCTCGTTAAACAGGGGGCACTACAATGAGCAGTTCTTC
clone_size: .
d_call: TRBD1
v_call: TRBV7-9
j_call: TRBJ2-1

cdr3_aa: CASSQYPRGSSGNTIYF
cdr3_nt: TGCGCCAGCAGCCAATACCCTAGAGGAAGTTCTGGAAACACCATATATTTT
clone_size: .
d_call: .
v_call: TRBV4-1
j_call: TRBJ1-3

cdr3_aa: CASKTGGPENTEAFF
cdr3_nt: TGTGCCAGTAAGACAGGGGGCCCAGAGAACACTGAAGCTTTCTTT
clone_size: .
d_call: TRBD1
v_call: TRBV19
j_call: TRBJ1-1

cdr3_aa: CASSPVGDYGYTF
cdr3_nt: TGCGCCAGCAGTCCAGTGGGGGACTATGGCTACACCTTC
clone_size: .
d_call: .
v_call: TRBV10-2
j_call: TRBJ1-2

cdr3_aa: CASTSQGQMNTEAFF
cdr3_nt: TGCGCCAGCACAAGCCAAGGACAGATGAACACTGAAGCTTTCTTT
clone_size: .
d_call: .
v_call: TRBV5-1
j_call: TRBJ1-1

cdr3_aa: CSVTGTGGPNTEAFF
cdr3_nt: TGCAGCGTTACCGGGACAGGGGGACCGAACACTGAAGCTTTCTTT
clone_size: once
d_call: TRBD1
v_call: TRBV29-1
j_call: TRBJ1-1

cdr3_aa: CASSYEAYNEQFF
cdr3_nt: TGTGCCAGCAGCTACGAGGCTTACAATGAGCAGTTCTTC
clone_size: .
d_call: .
v_call: TRBV7-6
j_call: TRBJ2-1

cdr3_aa: CASSFWGDSNEQFF
cdr3_nt: TGTGCCAGCAGTTTTTGGGGGGATAGCAATGAGCAGTTCTTC
clone_size: .
d_call: .
v_call: TRBV27
j_call: TRBJ2-1

cdr3_aa: CASSLGDRNQHF
cdr3_nt: TGTGCCAGCAGCTTAGGCGATCGAAATCAGCATTTT
clone_size: .
d_call: .
v_call: TRBV13
j_call: TRBJ1-5

cdr3_aa: CASSRIDSFRSYTF
cdr3_nt: TGTGCCAGCTCACGAATCGACAGTTTTAGGAGCTACACCTTC
clone_size: .
d_call: .
v_call: TRBV18
j_call: TRBJ1-2

cdr3_aa: CASSSIGGGNTGELFF
cdr3_nt: TGTGCCAGCAGCTCCATAGGCGGGGGGAACACCGGGGAGCTGTTTTTT
clone_size: .
d_call: TRBD2
v_call: TRBV7-2
j_call: TRBJ2-2

cdr3_aa: CASSAGTTNEKLFF
cdr3_nt: TGTGCCAGCAGTGCTGGCACAACTAATGAAAAACTGTTTTTT
clone_size: .
d_call: .
v_call: TRBV2
j_call: TRBJ1-4

cdr3_aa: CASSRDRANEQFF
cdr3_nt: TGTGCCAGTAGTAGGGACAGGGCCAATGAGCAGTTCTTC
clone_size: .
d_call: TRBD1
v_call: TRBV19
j_call: TRBJ2-1

cdr3_aa: CASSPRGGVNNSPLHF
cdr3_nt: TGTGCCAGCAGCCCGAGGGGGGGCGTCAATAATTCACCCCTCCACTTT
clone_size: once
d_call: .
v_call: TRBV7-2
j_call: TRBJ1-6

cdr3_aa: CASSMGFSSGELFF
cdr3_nt: TGTGCCAGTAGTATGGGTTTCTCTTCCGGGGAGCTGTTTTTT
clone_size: .
d_call: .
v_call: TRBV19
j_call: TRBJ2-2

cdr3_aa: CSAPRNSGNTIYF
cdr3_nt: TGCAGCGCCCCTCGGAACTCTGGAAACACCATATATTTT
clone_size: .
d_call: .
v_call: TRBV29-1
j_call: TRBJ1-3

cdr3_aa: CASSLGPGESGEQFF
cdr3_nt: TGTGCCAGCAGCTTGGGGCCAGGGGAGTCCGGTGAGCAGTTCTTC
clone_size: .
d_call: .
v_call: TRBV5-4
j_call: TRBJ2-1

cdr3_aa: CASSLAGGPTDTQYF
cdr3_nt: TGTGCCAGCAGCTTAGCGGGAGGGCCTACAGATACGCAGTATTTT
clone_size: .
d_call: TRBD2
v_call: TRBV11-3
j_call: TRBJ2-3

cdr3_aa: CATSRRGSGELFF
cdr3_nt: TGTGCCACCAGCAGGAGGGGGTCCGGGGAGCTGTTTTTT
clone_size: .
d_call: .
v_call: TRBV15
j_call: TRBJ2-2

cdr3_aa: CASSQTPGTGGGYTF
cdr3_nt: TGCGCCAGCAGCCAAACGCCCGGGACAGGAGGCGGCTACACCTTC
clone_size: .
d_call: TRBD1
v_call: TRBV4-3
j_call: TRBJ1-2

cdr3_aa: CASRDRGYSNQPQHF
cdr3_nt: TGTGCCAGCAGGGACAGGGGATATAGCAATCAGCCCCAGCATTTT
clone_size: .
d_call: TRBD1
v_call: TRBV6-5
j_call: TRBJ1-5

cdr3_aa: CASSLNPFLGVEQYF
cdr3_nt: TGTGCCAGCAGCTTAAATCCTTTCCTCGGGGTGGAGCAGTACTTC
clone_size: once
d_call: .
v_call: TRBV11-2
j_call: TRBJ2-7

cdr3_aa: CASSIQGLAPTNTGELFF
cdr3_nt: TGTGCCAGTAGTATTCAGGGACTAGCCCCAACGAACACCGGGGAGCTGTTTTTT
clone_size: few
d_call: TRBD2
v_call: TRBV19
j_call: TRBJ2-2